This T cell receptor beta chain was profiled in a study of beta chain features in type 1 diabetes. Across the whole study: The patients were much like the healthy donors in age, gender and cell yields.

The CDR3 covers 16 residues. In germline, CDR1 is SGHTA, CDR2 FQGNSA. V was cut by 2 bases and J by 4 bases, with 18 bases left in between. As every portion of the isolated RNA was reverse transcribed, the sequencing read expressed TCRB transcripts. Average reads for naive, central memory and regulatory T cell samples were roughly 3.4 million. The table came from immunoSEQ multiplex PCR; TCRdb's copy has only in-frame clones and leaves some out. The table includes over 300,000 clones, 6.5% to 10% detected once. All sorted populations exceeded 98% purity. The V gene is TRBV7-2, the J gene TRBJ2-7; unclear D gene. The sample taken for sequencing was central memory CD4+ T cells from blood. The clonotype originates from a woman between 18 and 29 years old in good health. The CDR3 region is CASSLFSGDLGYEQYF. The CDR3, as DNA: TGTGCCAGCAGCTTATTCTCGGGCGATTTAGGTTACGAGCAGTACTTC. The whole variable domain, filled in from reference TRBV7-2 and TRBJ2-7, reads GAGVSQSPSNKVTEKGKDVELRCDPISGHTALYWYRQSLGQGLEFLIYFQGNSAPDKSGLPSDRFSAERTGGSVSTLTIQRTQQEDSAVYLCASSLFSGDLGYEQYFGPGTRLTVT.